Presented here are 19 T cell receptor beta chains from one specimen sequenced in a study of T cells in localized non-small cell lung cancer. The assay was immunoSEQ multiplex PCR, and TCRdb's table has in-frame clones only and misses some. The sample lists more than 30,000 clones; roughly 90% were seen once. The sequenced sample was peripheral blood mononuclear cells, obtained before any cancer treatment. The receptors originated from a woman aged 35 to 70 with stage III lung adenocarcinoma.

In DNA form, the CDR3 reads TGTGCCAGCAGCTTGGAAGGTTTGGGAGGAAACACCATATATTTT. It yields the protein CASSLEGLGGNTIYF. The V and J genes are TRBV7-2 and TRBJ1-3; D not certain. Trimming took 3 bases from V and 4 from J, leaving 13 bases between them. Germline CDR1 reads SGHTA; CDR2 reads FQGNSA. The CDR3 has 15 amino acids. The whole variable domain, remainder taken from reference TRBV7-2 and TRBJ1-3, is GAGVSQSPSNKVTEKGKDVELRCDPISGHTALYWYRQSLGQGLEFLIYFQGNSAPDKSGLPSDRFSAERTGGSVSTLTIQRTQQEDSAVYLCASSLEGLGGNTIYFGEGSWLTVV.

The J gene is TRBJ1-4, the V gene TRBV9; 9 bases match TRBD1. The V segment lost 4 bases and the J segment 0 bases; nucleotides outside the gene matches: 7. Germline lookup yields CDR1 SGDLS and CDR2 YYNGEE. There are 17 residues in the CDR3. The chain's CDR3 is CASSLGQGTTTNEKLFF. CDR3 DNA sequence: TGTGCCAGCAGCTTAGGACAGGGGACGACAACTAATGAAAAACTGTTTTTT.

V is TRBV5-1 and J is TRBJ1-6; tentatively, D is TRBD1 (5 bases). This CDR3 comprises 15 residues. The V end lost 0 bases, the J end lost 8 bases, and 12 bases lay between the germline ends. CDR1 SGHRS and CDR2 YFSETQ come from the germline V gene. For the CDR3, the DNA is TGCGCCAGCAGCTTGGCGACACCAGGGTATTCACCCCTCCACTTT. The encoded protein is CASSLATPGYSPLHF.

V and J are TRBV6-1 and TRBJ2-6, with D tentatively TRBD2 (6 bases). The CDR3 has 15 amino acids. V shed 8 bases and J shed 0 bases, with 11 bases lying between them. The germline V gene encodes CDR1 MNHNS and CDR2 SASEGT. Here the CDR3 DNA reads TGTGCCAGCCTATACGGGGGCTCTGGGGCCAACGTCCTGACTTTC. Residues: CASLYGGSGANVLTF.

This sequence joins TRBV13 and TRBJ2-7, with D perhaps TRBD2 (6 bases). Germline CDR1 and CDR2: PRHDT and FYEKMQ (reference sequence). This CDR3 region has 13 residues. V lost 4 bases and J 4 bases, leaving 11 bases between the germline ends. DNA of the CDR3: TGTGCCAGCAGCTCGGGACTGGCATACGAGCAGTACTTC. Its protein is CASSSGLAYEQYF.

V is TRBV7-9 and J is TRBJ1-1, with 8 bases fitting TRBD1. V was clipped by 3 bases and J by 4 bases; unmatched bases: 7. The CDR3 runs to 15 residues. CDR1 and CDR2 (germline): SEHNR, FQNEAQ (reference sequence). The CDR3 reads CASSLSGGSGTEAFF. For the CDR3, the DNA is TGTGCCAGCAGCTTGTCAGGGGGCTCGGGCACTGAAGCTTTCTTT.

The genes are TRBV6-4 and TRBJ1-2, with no clear D. The CDR3 covers 14 residues. Trimming stripped 5 bases from V and 4 bases from J, with 14 bases between. Germline loops: CDR1 MRHNA, CDR2 SNTAGT. The CDR3 protein is CASSKPQEGYGYTF. The CDR3 DNA reads TGTGCCAGCAGTAAGCCCCAGGAGGGCTATGGCTACACCTTC.

The genes are TRBV11-2 and TRBJ1-1; D might be TRBD1 (5 bases). Trimming took 6 bases from V and 7 from J, leaving 21 bases between them. Germline V gene sequence: CDR1 SGHAT, CDR2 FQNNGV. The CDR3 is 15 residues long. DNA for the CDR3: TGTGCCAGCAGGCTAGCTGGGGGGAACATAGGTGAAGCTTTCTTT. As protein: CASRLAGGNIGEAFF.

The rearrangement links TRBV10-1 to TRBJ2-3, with 10 bases identical to TRBD1. The CDR3 sequence is 15 residues long. Losses at the gene ends were 5 bases for V and 3 bases for J; bases not matched to a gene: 5. CDR1 is WNHNN and CDR2 is SYGVQD in the germline V gene (reference sequence). The CDR3 region has the DNA TGCGCCAGCAGTAAGACAGGGGGCCGGACAGATACGCAGTATTTT. This sequence encodes CASSKTGGRTDTQYF.

The chain uses TRBV30 and TRBJ2-3, with 7 bases that match TRBD2. CDR3 length equals 13 residues. Trimming took 3 bases from V and 3 from J; bases not matched to a gene: 3. CDR1 and CDR2 from the germline V gene are GTSNPN and SVGIG (reference sequence). CDR3 loop: CAWRLGGTDTQYF. The CDR3 coding sequence is TGTGCCTGGAGGTTGGGGGGGACAGATACGCAGTATTTT.

This sequence joins TRBV7-2 and TRBJ1-2, with D possibly being TRBD1 (5 bases). V gave up 4 bases and J gave up 6 bases, with 15 bases separating them. Germline V gives CDR1 SGHTA, CDR2 FQGNSA. There are 14 residues in the CDR3. CDR3 residues: CASSSRDGVHGYTF. CDR3 bases: TGTGCCAGCAGCTCCCGGGACGGTGTCCATGGCTACACCTTC.

Only a few counts were recorded for this clone. The chain has TRBV7-2 and TRBJ1-2; TRBD1 aligns across 7 bases. The CDR3 totals 12 residues. The trim removed 3 bases at V and 6 bases at J, leaving 1 base unmatched. The germline CDR1 and CDR2 sequences are SGHTA and FQGNSA. The DNA for the CDR3 is TGTGCCAGCAGCTTTACAGGGGATGGCTACACCTTC. It codes for CASSFTGDGYTF.

The J gene is TRBJ2-5, the V gene TRBV11-2; D gene ambiguous. This CDR3 region has 15 residues. The ends were cut back, 0 bases at V and 5 bases at J, with 13 bases in the middle. Per germline, CDR1 SGHAT and CDR2 FQNNGV. This CDR3 is CASSLDLIQDETQYF. The CDR3 nucleotides are TGTGCCAGCAGCTTAGATCTGATCCAGGATGAGACCCAGTACTTC.

The genes are TRBV28 and TRBJ2-7; 10 bases match TRBD2. V shed 6 bases and J 7 bases; nucleotides not matched to a gene: 12. The V gene's germline CDR1 is MDHEN and CDR2 SYDVKM. This CDR3 contains 15 residues. Written as DNA, the CDR3 is TGTGCCAGCAGACCGCCCCTAGCGGGAGCGAAGGAGCAGTACTTC. Protein product: CASRPPLAGAKEQYF.

The chain links TRBV11-3 to TRBJ2-5, with a tentative D call TRBD1 (6 bases). CDR3 size: 16 residues. The ends were cut back, 2 bases at V and 2 bases at J, with 15 bases in the middle. The germline V gene has CDR1 SGHNT and CDR2 YENEEA. The CDR3: CASSLKQGPRQETQYF. CDR3 coding DNA: TGTGCCAGCAGCTTAAAACAGGGCCCACGGCAAGAGACCCAGTACTTC.

The V and J genes are TRBV19 and TRBJ1-2; D is ambiguous. Trimming stripped 3 bases from V and 3 bases from J, with 20 bases between. Germline-derived CDR1 and CDR2 are LNHDA and SQIVND (reference sequence). The CDR3 sequence is 17 residues long. CDR3 in amino acids: CASSILRGRPPHYGYTF. The CDR3 bases are TGTGCCAGTAGTATCCTCCGAGGACGTCCACCCCACTATGGCTACACCTTC. The full variable domain, in which reference TRBV19 and TRBJ1-2 provide the parts outside the CDR3, is DGGITQSPKYLFRKEGQNVTLSCEQNLNHDAMYWYRQDPGQGLRLIYYSQIVNDFQKGDIAEGYSVSREKKESFPLTVTSAQKNPTAFYLCASSILRGRPPHYGYTFGSGTRLTVV.

The chain is built from TRBV5-5 and TRBJ2-2; no clear D. The CDR3 contains 16 residues. Deletions cut 4 bases from V and 4 bases from J, with 17 bases between. Germline V gene data show CDR1 as SGHKS and CDR2 as YYEKEE (reference sequence). As DNA, the CDR3 is TGTGCCAGCAGCCCCGTCACTGTTCCAAGCACCGGGGAGCTGTTTTTT. Its protein is CASSPVTVPSTGELFF. The full variable domain, rest sourced from reference TRBV5-5 and TRBJ2-2, is DAGVTQSPTHLIKTRGQQVTLRCSPISGHKSVSWYQQVLGQGPQFIFQYYEKEERGRGNFPDRFSARQFPNYSSELNVNALLLGDSALYLCASSPVTVPSTGELFFGEGSRLTVL.

The J gene is TRBJ1-1, the V gene TRBV6-5; 7 nucleotides align to TRBD1. The V gene end was trimmed by 5 bases and the J gene end by 1 base; junction bases not matched to a gene: 7. The CDR3 loop spans 15 amino acids. The V gene's germline CDR1 is MNHEY and CDR2 SVGAGI. DNA of the CDR3: TGTGCCAGCAGTACCCCCGGGACAGCGAACACTGAAGCTTTCTTT. It translates to CASSTPGTANTEAFF.

This clone was picked up one time. V usage is TRBV5-1 and J usage is TRBJ2-7, with 10 bases aligning to TRBD1. Germline V gene sequence: CDR1 SGHRS, CDR2 YFSETQ. V was clipped by 7 bases and J by 3 bases; unmatched bases: 10. This CDR3 has 15 amino acids. This chain's CDR3 is CASGDRGRLGYEQYF. The CDR3 nucleotides are TGCGCCAGCGGTGACAGGGGGCGACTGGGCTACGAGCAGTACTTC.